The 8 T cell receptor beta chains in this list originate from one sample, sequenced in a study of T cell responses to AZD1222 COVID-19 vaccine. TCRdb's table, derived via immunoSEQ multiplex PCR, lists solely in-frame clones and lacks some. Seen here are 120,000 to 150,000 clones, roughly 90% observed once, and the top ten hold roughly 5.2%. Sequenced here: peripheral blood, sampled 28 days after the second dose of the MenACWY control vaccine. The receptors shown here come from an adult who received the MenACWY meningococcal vaccine as a control.

The rearrangement links TRBV9 to TRBJ1-2; TRBD1 matches 10 bases. Germline V gene data show CDR1 as SGDLS and CDR2 as YYNGEE. The CDR3 consists of 15 residues. V lost 4 bases to trimming and J lost 3 bases; unmatched junction nucleotides: 6. The CDR3 reads CASSPRDRGYYGYTF. CDR3 in DNA: TGTGCCAGCAGCCCCCGGGACAGGGGTTACTATGGCTACACCTTC.

The rearrangement uses TRBV6-6 and TRBJ2-2; 7 nucleotides match TRBD1. CDR1 and CDR2 from the germline V gene are MNHNY and SVGAGI (reference sequence). The CDR3 length is 17 residues. The V and J ends lost 5 bases and 6 bases, in that order; junction bases with no gene match: 15. CDR3 loop: CASSPRTGLSFAGELFF. CDR3 bases: TGTGCCAGCAGTCCTCGGACAGGCCTCAGCTTCGCCGGGGAGCTGTTTTTT.

The chain couples TRBV19 to TRBJ2-1, with 10 bases fitting TRBD1. The V gene's germline CDR1 is LNHDA and CDR2 SQIVND (reference sequence). CDR3 length: 17 amino acids. V lost 4 bases and J lost 4; bases outside the gene matches: 10. The CDR3 loop reads CASSKAIDRGPYNEQFF. The CDR3 nucleotides read TGTGCCAGTAGTAAAGCTATCGACAGGGGGCCGTACAATGAGCAGTTCTTC.

This chain links TRBV10-1 with TRBJ2-4, with D maybe TRBD2 (6 bases). V dropped 0 bases and J dropped 2 bases, with 20 bases sitting between them. The germline CDR1 and CDR2 sequences are WNHNN and SYGVQD (reference sequence). The CDR3 spans 19 residues. The CDR3 sequence: CASSESGRGWGLSKNIQYF. The CDR3 nucleotides read TGCGCCAGCAGTGAGTCCGGGCGGGGCTGGGGGTTGTCCAAAAACATTCAGTACTTC.

The rearrangement joins TRBV18 to TRBJ2-4, with D unresolved. The V end lost 3 bases, the J end lost 1 base, and 4 bases lay between the germline ends. The CDR3 runs to 13 residues. Germline V lookup: CDR1 KGHSH, CDR2 LQKENI. CDR3 in amino acids: CASSPDAKNIQYF. In nucleotides, the CDR3 is TGTGCCAGCTCACCGGATGCCAAAAACATTCAGTACTTC.

The rearrangement joins TRBV7-2 to TRBJ2-7; a possible D gene is TRBD2 (5 bases). The V end was cut by 2 bases, the J end by 2 bases, with 13 bases between. Germline V gene sequence: CDR1 SGHTA, CDR2 FQGNSA. The CDR3 runs 15 residues. Here the CDR3 DNA reads TGTGCCAGCAGCTTATTAGGTCTAGCCACCTACGAGCAGTACTTC. Protein: CASSLLGLATYEQYF.

The chain joins TRBV3-1 (or the pseudogene TRBV3-2) to TRBJ1-2; possibly TRBD1 for D (5 bases). The germline gives CDR1 LGHDT, CDR2 YNNKEL (reference sequence). Deletions cut 4 bases from V and 0 bases from J, with 15 bases between. The CDR3 runs 16 residues. CDR3 residues: CASSPRWAGANYGYTF. The CDR3 nucleotides are TGTGCCAGCAGCCCCCGTTGGGCGGGGGCTAACTATGGCTACACCTTC.

The chain uses TRBV20-1 and TRBJ2-5; D gene unclear. The CDR3 sequence is 11 residues long. Trimming cost V 5 bases and J 5 bases, with 9 bases left between them. CDR1 and CDR2 from the germline V gene are DFQATT and SNEGSKA (reference sequence). The CDR3 here is CSAWNRETQYF. In nucleotides, the CDR3 is TGCAGTGCTTGGAATCGGGAGACCCAGTACTTC.